This T cell receptor (beta chain) was sequenced in a study of shared clonotypes between healthy human individuals. Study details: CD4 naive cells filled three plates per donor, CD4 memory three, CD8 naive two and CD8 memory one.

CDR1 is SGHTA, CDR2 FQGNSA, per germline. Trimming stripped 1 base from V and 3 bases from J, with 12 bases between. The CDR3 runs 15 residues. A remark on this clone: What it binds is not known.

Study observations and caveats: Shared clonotypes across all four donors exceeded non-shared ones in generation probability.

Sequenced by immunoSEQ multiplex PCR; TCRdb stores in-frame clones only, minus some. The sample records about 2 million clones, 90% to 95% being singletons. The sequenced material came from naive CD4+ T cells sorted from blood. Subset meaning: CD45RA+ positively selected. This TCR was recovered from a man aged 18 to 30 in good health. The V gene is TRBV7-2, the J gene TRBJ1-2; tentative D call: TRBD1 (6 bases). Written as DNA, the CDR3 is TGTGCCAGCAGCTTAGTTGCCGGACAGTACTATGGCTACACCTTC. Its protein product is CASSLVAGQYYGYTF.